One TCR beta chain is described in this entry. The antigen remains unidentified. The data belong to a study of cytomegalovirus exposure and HLA in healthy donors. Study context: When 300 to 400 donors were genotyped, roughly four fifths of them were found to fall in the Caucasian-associated ancestry cluster. General study findings and limits: Cytomegalovirus-associated TCR beta chains were listed, numbering around 150. Using a false discovery rate of 0.05, a later analysis showed that 15,000 to 20,000 TCR beta sequences were associated with HLA alleles. Presence/absence results assume similar sequencing depth per donor, which may not hold.

13 Jbeta primers and 60 Vbeta primers were used for the PCR. Profiled with immunoSEQ multiplex PCR; TCRdb holds only in-frame clones, not every one. Of roughly 140,000 clones detected, roughly 78% appear once; the ten largest clones hold about 2.9%. V was cut by 0 bases and J by 5 bases, with 10 bases left in between. Germline CDR1 is MNHEY and CDR2 is SVGAGI. The CDR3 spans 14 residues. The clonotype originates from a man between 40 and 49 years old in good health and CMV-seropositive. Sequenced input: PBMCs. The chain links TRBV6-5 to TRBJ2-5; D not resolved. CDR3 sequence reads: CASSYSGPRETQYF. The CDR3, as DNA: TGTGCCAGCAGTTACTCCGGCCCCAGGGAGACCCAGTACTTC.